Listed below are T cell receptor beta chains from one sample, sequenced in a study of CD8 T cells in Susac syndrome. TCRdb reanalysed the immunoSEQ multiplex PCR reads using MiXCR and keeps one entry per CDR3 protein. The repertoire consists of some 200,000 distinct CDR3 sequences, with 80% to 95% occurring once and the leading ten covering around 0.14%. The material sequenced was CD8+ T cells from PBMCs. The receptor source for this set is a human donor with multiple sclerosis. Each CDR3 is given with its conserved first and last residue. D genes are given only for firm matches. For some rows the clone size is stated as once, few or many, or as a class when expanded; others skip it.

>TRBV5-4|-|-|TRBJ2-3
CASSLAMGEADTQYF
TGTGCCAGCAGCTTGGCCATGGGGGAGGCAGATACGCAGTATTTT
>TRBV6-5|-|-|TRBJ2-7
CASSYSRESLEQYF
TGTGCCAGCAGTTACTCCAGAGAGTCCCTCGAGCAGTACTTC
>TRBV25-1|-|-|TRBJ2-2
CASSASQITGELFF
TGTGCCAGCAGCGCCTCTCAGATTACCGGGGAGCTGTTTTTT
>TRBV28|-|once|TRBJ1-5
CAATPGIWQPQHF
TGTGCCGCTACCCCAGGGATCTGGCAGCCCCAGCATTTT
>TRBV4-2|-|-|TRBJ1-1
CASSQEGGGERGF
TGTGCCAGCAGCCAAGAAGGGGGAGGTGAGAGGGGCTTT
>TRBV11-2|-|few|TRBJ2-7
CASGYEQYF
TGTGCCAGCGGCTACGAGCAGTACTTC
>TRBV7-6|-|-|TRBJ2-3
CASSLLGFTDTQYF
TGTGCCAGCAGCTTACTCGGATTCACAGATACGCAGTATTTT
>TRBV7-9|-|-|TRBJ1-2
CASSSPNYYGYTF
TGTGCCAGCAGTTCACCTAACTACTATGGCTACACCTTC
>TRBV18|-|once|TRBJ2-3
CASSAWLETDTQYF
TGTGCCAGCTCAGCTTGGCTAGAGACAGATACGCAGTATTTT
>TRBV12-3/TRBV12-4|-|-|TRBJ2-3
CASSLITAAFTDTQYF
TGTGCCAGCAGTTTAATTACGGCAGCTTTCACAGATACGCAGTATTTT
>TRBV4-3|-|-|TRBJ1-2
CASSQRDDYGYTF
TGCGCCAGCAGCCAGAGGGACGACTATGGCTACACCTTC
>TRBV14|-|-|TRBJ1-2
CASSQDWGTNYGYTF
TGTGCCAGCAGCCAAGATTGGGGAACTAACTATGGCTACACCTTC
>TRBV2|TRBD2|-|TRBJ2-7
CASAGTSGSFSYEQYF
TGTGCCAGCGCGGGGACTAGCGGGAGCTTTTCCTACGAGCAGTACTTC
>TRBV11-2|-|-|TRBJ1-6
CASSSGTGGSPLHF
TGTGCCAGCAGCTCTGGGACGGGGGGTTCACCCCTCCACTTT
>TRBV30|-|-|TRBJ2-1
CVIGGGINEQFF
TGTGTCATTGGAGGGGGGATCAATGAGCAGTTCTTC
>TRBV13|TRBD1|-|TRBJ2-1
CASSFKGQAYNEQFF
TGTGCCAGCAGCTTTAAGGGACAGGCGTACAATGAGCAGTTCTTC
>TRBV12-3/TRBV12-4|-|-|TRBJ1-1
CASSLGRLNTEAFF
TGTGCCAGCAGTTTGGGGCGCTTGAACACTGAAGCTTTCTTT
>TRBV30|-|-|TRBJ2-3
CAWLSAGGVKDTQYF
TGTGCCTGGCTCTCGGCAGGGGGGGTGAAAGATACGCAGTATTTT
>TRBV2|-|-|TRBJ1-5
CASTDDSRNQPQHF
TGTGCCAGCACCGATGACAGCCGCAATCAGCCCCAGCATTTT
>TRBV6-5|TRBD1|-|TRBJ1-2
CASSSGTGDYGYTF
TGTGCCAGCAGTTCCGGGACAGGGGACTATGGCTACACCTTC
>TRBV7-9|TRBD2|-|TRBJ2-7
CATLTSGSREQYF
TGTGCCACTCTCACTAGCGGGAGTCGCGAGCAGTACTTC
>TRBV5-6|-|-|TRBJ1-1
CASSLVYAITEAFF
TGTGCCAGCAGCCTAGTTTATGCCATCACTGAAGCTTTCTTT
>TRBV19|-|-|TRBJ1-1
CASSMAQSTEAFF
TGTGCCAGTAGTATGGCCCAGAGTACTGAAGCTTTCTTT
>TRBV29-1|-|few|TRBJ1-1
CSVVGTEAFF
TGCAGCGTTGTTGGCACTGAAGCTTTCTTT
>TRBV2|TRBD2|-|TRBJ2-7
CASNMGGEQYF
TGTGCCAGCAACATGGGAGGGGAGCAGTACTTC
>TRBV19|-|-|TRBJ1-4
CASSIQGKKLFF
TGTGCCAGTAGTATCCAGGGGAAGAAACTGTTTTTT
>TRBV6-5|-|few|TRBJ2-7
CASSPRGFSYEQYF
TGTGCCAGCAGTCCGAGGGGGTTCTCCTACGAGCAGTACTTC
>TRBV9|TRBD2|-|TRBJ2-1
CASSLAGDSYNEQFF
TGTGCCAGCAGCCTAGCGGGTGACTCCTACAATGAGCAGTTCTTC
>TRBV7-9|-|-|TRBJ2-1
CASSGDYNEQFF
TGTGCCAGCAGCGGGGACTACAATGAGCAGTTCTTC
>TRBV24-1|-|few|TRBJ2-2
CATSDSGPHTGELFF
TGTGCCACCAGTGATTCCGGACCGCACACCGGGGAGCTTTTTTTT
>TRBV4-2|TRBD2|-|TRBJ2-7
CASSQGAGGPDEQYF
TGTGCCAGCAGCCAAGGGGCGGGAGGGCCGGACGAGCAGTACTTC
>TRBV13|-|once|TRBJ2-7
CASSWQAGPYEQYF
TGTGCCAGCAGCTGGCAGGCGGGGCCCTACGAGCAGTACTTC
>TRBV9|-|once|TRBJ1-2
CASTSGPYGYTF
TGTGCCAGCACGTCGGGGCCCTATGGCTACACCTTC
>TRBV12-3/TRBV12-4|-|-|TRBJ1-5
CASSLGGSYNQPQHF
TGTGCCAGCAGTTTAGGCGGCAGCTATAATCAGCCCCAGCATTTT
>TRBV7-9|TRBD2|-|TRBJ2-1
CASSPGLAGGPFPEQFF
TGTGCCAGCAGCCCCGGACTAGCGGGAGGCCCCTTCCCTGAGCAGTTCTTC
>TRBV10-3|-|-|TRBJ2-2
CATLGGPNTGELFF
TGTGCCACCCTCGGGGGACCGAACACCGGGGAGCTGTTTTTT
>TRBV14|TRBD1|-|TRBJ1-1
CASSQDWWDRTDTEAFF
TGTGCCAGCAGCCAAGATTGGTGGGACAGGACGGACACTGAAGCTTTCTTT
>TRBV25-1|TRBD1|-|TRBJ1-2
CASSEPGQGGGYTF
TGTGCCAGCAGTGAACCCGGACAGGGGGGTGGCTACACCTTC
>TRBV4-1|TRBD2|-|TRBJ2-7
CASSGTSSSYEQYF
TGCGCCAGCAGCGGGACTAGCTCATCCTACGAGCAGTACTTC
>TRBV19|-|-|TRBJ2-7
CASSMAFGYEQYF
TGTGCCAGTAGTATGGCTTTTGGGTACGAGCAGTACTTC
>TRBV4-1|-|-|TRBJ1-2
CASSQDPYGYTF
TGCGCCAGCAGCCAAGATCCCTATGGCTACACCTTC
>TRBV4-1|TRBD1|few|TRBJ1-1
CASSQEQGAEAFF
TGCGCCAGCAGCCAAGAACAGGGGGCTGAAGCTTTCTTT
>TRBV13|-|-|TRBJ2-1
CASSLRSDSNEQFF
TGTGCCAGCAGCCTCCGGTCCGACAGCAATGAGCAGTTCTTC
>TRBV20-1|-|-|TRBJ1-1
CSARSPVSGRAEAFF
TGCAGTGCTAGATCTCCTGTGAGCGGGCGGGCTGAAGCTTTCTTT
>TRBV6-1|TRBD2|-|TRBJ2-2
CASIPRGTSGGGNTGELFF
TGTGCCAGCATCCCCCGCGGGACTAGCGGGGGGGGGAACACCGGGGAGCTGTTTTTT
>TRBV12-5|TRBD1|-|TRBJ1-1
CASETQGFYTEAFF
TGTGCTAGTGAAACACAGGGGTTTTACACTGAAGCTTTCTTT
>TRBV2|TRBD1|-|TRBJ1-3
CASSEGLGTAENTIYF
TGTGCCAGCAGTGAAGGCCTCGGGACAGCCGAAAACACCATATATTTT
>TRBV5-1|-|-|TRBJ1-1
CASSSQDVNTEAFF
TGCGCCAGCAGCTCCCAGGATGTGAACACTGAAGCTTTCTTT
>TRBV9|-|-|TRBJ2-5
CASSVAVGTLETQYF
TGTGCCAGCAGCGTAGCTGTGGGGACCCTCGAGACCCAGTACTTC
>TRBV5-4|TRBD2|-|TRBJ2-7
CASSFETSGSYEQYF
TGTGCCAGCAGCTTTGAGACTAGCGGGAGTTACGAGCAGTACTTC
>TRBV13|-|-|TRBJ2-7
CASSSEQGANEQYF
TGTGCCAGCAGTTCCGAACAGGGAGCTAACGAGCAGTACTTC
>TRBV25-1|-|-|TRBJ1-1
CASSESALGMNTEAFF
TGTGCCAGCAGTGAATCGGCTCTGGGCATGAACACTGAAGCTTTCTTT
>TRBV6-5|-|once|TRBJ2-7
CASSYRTGNEQYF
TGTGCCAGCAGTTACCGGACGGGTAACGAGCAGTACTTC
>TRBV7-8|TRBD2|-|TRBJ2-1
CASSTLAGGFTEQFF
TGTGCCAGCAGCACGCTAGCGGGAGGGTTTACTGAGCAGTTCTTC
>TRBV3-1|TRBD1|-|TRBJ1-5
CASSWTGASNQPQHF
TGTGCCAGCAGCTGGACAGGGGCTAGCAATCAGCCCCAGCATTTT
>TRBV19|-|-|TRBJ2-5
CASSEKGQTGETQYF
TGTGCCAGTAGCGAAAAAGGACAGACCGGGGAGACCCAGTACTTC
>TRBV7-9|-|-|TRBJ2-7
CASSQKWDYEQYF
TGTGCCAGCAGCCAGAAGTGGGATTACGAGCAGTACTTC